The 12 T cell receptor beta chains in this list originate from one sample, sequenced in a study of CD8 T cells in ankylosing spondylitis. TCRdb re-called the 5' RACE reads through MiXCR, storing one row per CDR3 protein. The sample consists of tens of thousands of distinct CDR3 sequences, about 5% of them appearing once. The sequencing sample was made of blood, either unsorted or a sorted T cell fraction (not recorded which). Receptors originate from a male donor with ankylosing spondylitis or in good health (not recorded which).

The gene calls are TRBV5-6 and TRBJ1-3; TRBD1 aligns across 9 bases. The CDR3 spans 16 residues. The germline gives CDR1 SGHDT, CDR2 YYEEEE. After removal of 3 bases from V and 2 bases from J, the junction contained 6 bases not matched to a gene. The CDR3 here is CASSSMRDRAGNTIYF. CDR3 DNA sequence: TGTGCCAGCAGCTCAATGAGGGACAGGGCTGGAAACACCATATATTTT.

This clonotype was seen ten or more times. The rearrangement uses TRBV7-2 and TRBJ2-3; D is undetermined. Trimming pared 7 bases from V and 4 bases from J, leaving 9 bases between. This CDR3 spans 12 amino acids. Germline CDR1 SGHTA, CDR2 FQGNSA. This chain's CDR3 is CASTIPPDTQYF. The CDR3, as DNA: TGTGCCAGCACCATCCCCCCAGATACGCAGTATTTT. The whole variable domain, filled in from reference TRBV7-2 and TRBJ2-3, reads GAGVSQSPSNKVTEKGKDVELRCDPISGHTALYWYRQSLGQGLEFLIYFQGNSAPDKSGLPSDRFSAERTGGSVSTLTIQRTQQEDSAVYLCASTIPPDTQYFGPGTRLTVL.

In this sample, this clonotype turned up many times. The J gene is TRBJ2-1, the V gene TRBV27; the D gene is possibly TRBD1 (5 bases). The CDR3 sequence is 16 residues long. V lost 2 bases and J lost 5, with 16 bases in between. The germline gives CDR1 MNHEY, CDR2 SMNVEV (reference sequence). This chain's CDR3 is CASSLEMGPENNEQFF. The CDR3 bases are TGTGCCAGCAGTTTAGAGATGGGGCCCGAGAACAATGAGCAGTTCTTC.

This clonotype occurred many times. This rearrangement joins TRBV20-1 to TRBJ2-1; 8 nucleotides align to TRBD2. CDR1 is DFQATT, CDR2 SNEGSKA, per germline (reference sequence). CDR3 length equals 16 residues. J lost 4 bases, V lost 0 bases, and 8 bases had no gene match. CDR3 sequence reads: CSARDGSGGNYNEQFF. DNA of the CDR3: TGCAGTGCTAGAGATGGGAGCGGGGGTAATTACAATGAGCAGTTCTTC.

This chain uses TRBV27 with TRBJ1-2, with 9 bases that match TRBD1. The germline gives CDR1 MNHEY, CDR2 SMNVEV (reference sequence). The CDR3 runs to 15 residues. V lost 4 bases, J lost 2 bases, and 5 bases stayed unmatched. The CDR3 sequence is CASSSSGTGNYGYTF. CDR3 nucleotide sequence: TGTGCCAGCAGTTCTTCCGGGACAGGGAACTATGGCTACACCTTC.

This clonotype was seen at least ten times. This sequence joins TRBV5-5 and TRBJ2-7, with D possibly called TRBD1 or TRBD2 (5 bases each). The V end was cut by 0 bases, the J end by 3 bases, with 16 bases between. The CDR3 loop spans 16 amino acids. Germline V gives CDR1 SGHKS, CDR2 YYEKEE (reference sequence). The CDR3 DNA follows: TGTGCCAGCAGCTTGGTTCAGGGAGCAGCGATCTACGAGCAGTACTTC. Translation: CASSLVQGAAIYEQYF.

This clonotype was detected ten times or more. CDR3 sequence: CSARFGGTGELFF. In DNA form, the CDR3 reads TGCAGTGCCAGATTTGGGGGAACCGGGGAGCTGTTTTTT. V and J are TRBV20-1 and TRBJ2-2; D may be TRBD1 or TRBD2 (5 bases each). V lost 6 bases and J lost 5, with 13 bases in between. The CDR3 extends over 13 amino acids. Germline V gives CDR1 DFQATT, CDR2 SNEGSKA (reference sequence).

This clonotype was detected ten times or more. This chain joins TRBV5-1 and TRBJ2-5; 7 bases are a match to TRBD2. The CDR3 length is 14 residues. Germline CDR1 and CDR2: SGHRS and YFSETQ. V lost 0 bases and J lost 1; bases outside the gene matches: 0. The CDR3: CASSLGGGQETQYF. The CDR3, as DNA: TGCGCCAGCAGCTTGGGGGGGGGCCAAGAGACCCAGTACTTC.

A few counts support this clonotype. This chain links TRBV4-2 with TRBJ2-1; tentatively, D is TRBD1 (5 bases). V was clipped by 10 bases and J by 0 bases, with 16 bases between them. CDR1 is LGHNA and CDR2 is YNFKEQ in the germline V gene. The CDR3 runs to 15 residues. In nucleotides, the CDR3 is TGTGCCATGGGCCCCGACAGCCTCTCCTACAATGAGCAGTTCTTC. Translating it yields CAMGPDSLSYNEQFF.

This chain uses TRBV29-1 with TRBJ2-2; 13 bases are shared with TRBD2. J gave up 0 bases and V 7 bases, and 5 bases lay outside the gene matches. Germline assignment: CDR1 SQVTM and CDR2 ANQGSEA. The CDR3 is 16 residues long. CDR3 loop: CSALLAGGSNTGELFF. The CDR3 DNA sequence: TGCAGCGCCCTACTAGCGGGGGGGTCGAACACCGGGGAGCTGTTTTTT.

V and J are TRBV7-2 and TRBJ1-2; tentative D call: TRBD1 (5 bases). The CDR3 runs to 13 residues. The V end was cut by 5 bases, the J end by 7 bases, with 14 bases between. Germline V gives CDR1 SGHTA, CDR2 FQGNSA. This CDR3 is CTSSAVGTGGYTF. In DNA form, the CDR3 reads TGTACCAGCAGCGCAGTAGGGACGGGTGGCTACACCTTC.

Comments on this clonotype: A much larger clone sits a single nucleotide away, making a read error possible. The rearrangement links TRBV18 to TRBJ1-1; 11 bases fit TRBD1. Germline V lookup: CDR1 KGHSH, CDR2 LQKENI. This CDR3 spans 15 amino acids. V was pared by 2 bases and J by 13 bases, with 12 bases of the junction left unmatched. As DNA, the CDR3 is TGTGCCAGCTCACCAATGGCAGGGACAGGGGGAATTGTTTTCTTT. Translating it yields CASSPMAGTGGIVFF.